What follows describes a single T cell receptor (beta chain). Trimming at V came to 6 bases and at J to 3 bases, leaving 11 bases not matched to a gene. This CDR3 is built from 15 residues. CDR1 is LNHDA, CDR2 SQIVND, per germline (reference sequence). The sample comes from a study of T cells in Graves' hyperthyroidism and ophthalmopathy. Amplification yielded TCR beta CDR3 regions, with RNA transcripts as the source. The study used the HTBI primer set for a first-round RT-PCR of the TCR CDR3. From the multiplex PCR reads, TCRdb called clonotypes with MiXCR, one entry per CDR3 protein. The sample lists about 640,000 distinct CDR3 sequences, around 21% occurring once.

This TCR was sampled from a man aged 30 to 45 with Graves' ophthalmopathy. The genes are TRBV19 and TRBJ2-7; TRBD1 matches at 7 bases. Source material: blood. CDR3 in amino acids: CASRMGQQDYYEQYF. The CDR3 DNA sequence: TGTGCCAGTAGGATGGGACAGCAGGATTACTACGAGCAGTACTTC.